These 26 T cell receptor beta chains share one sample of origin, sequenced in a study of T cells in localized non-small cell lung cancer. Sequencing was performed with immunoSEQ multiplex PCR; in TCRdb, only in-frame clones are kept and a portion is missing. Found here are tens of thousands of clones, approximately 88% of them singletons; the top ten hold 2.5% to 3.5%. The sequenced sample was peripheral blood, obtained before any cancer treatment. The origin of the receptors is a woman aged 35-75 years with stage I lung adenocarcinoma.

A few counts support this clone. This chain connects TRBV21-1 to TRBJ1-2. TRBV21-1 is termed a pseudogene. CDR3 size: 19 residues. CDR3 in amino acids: CASSKAVRLREGWVFRYTF. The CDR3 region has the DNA TGTGCCAGCAGCAAAGCGGTAAGGTTAAGGGAGGGTTGGGTCTTTCGCTACACCTTC.

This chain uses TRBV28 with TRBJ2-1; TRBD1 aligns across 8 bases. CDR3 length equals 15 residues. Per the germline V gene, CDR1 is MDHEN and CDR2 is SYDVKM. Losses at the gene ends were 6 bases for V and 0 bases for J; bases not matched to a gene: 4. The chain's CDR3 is CASSQGASSYNEQFF. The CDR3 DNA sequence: TGTGCCAGCAGCCAGGGGGCAAGCTCCTACAATGAGCAGTTCTTC.

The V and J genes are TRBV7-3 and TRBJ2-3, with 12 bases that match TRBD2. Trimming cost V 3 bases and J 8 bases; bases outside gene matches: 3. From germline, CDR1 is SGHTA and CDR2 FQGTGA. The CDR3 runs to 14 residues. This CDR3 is CASSLTSGSGTQYF. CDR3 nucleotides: TGTGCCAGCAGCTTGACTAGCGGGAGCGGTACGCAGTATTTT. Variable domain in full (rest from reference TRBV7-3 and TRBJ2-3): GAGVSQTPSNKVTEKGKYVELRCDPISGHTALYWYRQSLGQGPEFLIYFQGTGAADDSGLPNDRFFAVRPEGSVSTLKIQRTERGDSAVYLCASSLTSGSGTQYFGPGTRLTVL.

The CDR3 sequence is CASSMGDLGGYEQYF. DNA for the CDR3: TGTGCCAGTAGTATGGGGGACCTCGGCGGCTACGAGCAGTACTTC. This sequence joins TRBV19 and TRBJ2-7; D might be TRBD1 or TRBD2, each matching 5 bases. This CDR3 spans 15 amino acids. Trimming cost V 3 bases and J 3 bases, with 15 bases left between them. The V gene's germline CDR1 is LNHDA and CDR2 SQIVND (reference sequence).

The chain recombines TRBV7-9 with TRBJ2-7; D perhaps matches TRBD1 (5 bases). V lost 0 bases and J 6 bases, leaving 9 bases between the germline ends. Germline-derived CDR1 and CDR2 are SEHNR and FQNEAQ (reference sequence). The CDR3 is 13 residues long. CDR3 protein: CASSLAQGVEQYF. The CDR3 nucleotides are TGTGCCAGCAGCTTAGCGCAGGGTGTCGAGCAGTACTTC.

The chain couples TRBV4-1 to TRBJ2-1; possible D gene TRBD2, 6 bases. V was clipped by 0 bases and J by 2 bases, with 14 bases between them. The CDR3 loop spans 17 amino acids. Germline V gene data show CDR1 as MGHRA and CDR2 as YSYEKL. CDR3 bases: TGCGCCAGCAGCCAAGAAGGGTCCGGGAGAGCCTACAATGAGCAGTTCTTC. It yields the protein CASSQEGSGRAYNEQFF.

CDR3 sequence reads: CASSERDRHPYEQYF. CDR3 nucleotides: TGTGCCAGCAGCGAGAGAGACAGGCACCCCTACGAGCAGTACTTC. The chain has TRBV9 and TRBJ2-7, with a weak D call TRBD1 (6 bases). Germline V CDR1 and CDR2: SGDLS, YYNGEE. Trimming shortened V by 3 bases and J by 2 bases, and 15 bases separated the two germline ends. CDR3 length: 15 residues.

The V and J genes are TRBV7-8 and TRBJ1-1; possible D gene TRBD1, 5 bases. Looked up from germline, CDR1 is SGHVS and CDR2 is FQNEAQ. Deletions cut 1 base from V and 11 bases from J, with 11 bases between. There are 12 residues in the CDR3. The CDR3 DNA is TGTGCCAGCAGCTTAGTAGGGGCGGGGGCTTTCTTT. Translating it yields CASSLVGAGAFF.

The CDR3 sequence: CASSIRGDTGELFF. The CDR3 DNA reads as TGTGCCAGCAGCATTAGGGGGGACACCGGGGAGCTGTTTTTT. The J gene is TRBJ2-2, the V gene TRBV7-9; D is possibly TRBD1 or TRBD2 (6 bases each). Trimming took off 5 bases at V and 3 bases at J, with 10 bases between the two ends. There are 14 residues in the CDR3. Germline V gene lookup returns CDR1 SEHNR and CDR2 FQNEAQ (reference sequence).

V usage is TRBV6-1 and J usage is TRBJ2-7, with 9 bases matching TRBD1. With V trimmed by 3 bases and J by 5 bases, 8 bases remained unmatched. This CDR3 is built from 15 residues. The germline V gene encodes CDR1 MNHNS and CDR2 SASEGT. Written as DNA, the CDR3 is TGTGCCAGCAGTGACTCCGGGACAGGGTTCAACGAGCAGTACTTC. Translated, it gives CASSDSGTGFNEQYF.

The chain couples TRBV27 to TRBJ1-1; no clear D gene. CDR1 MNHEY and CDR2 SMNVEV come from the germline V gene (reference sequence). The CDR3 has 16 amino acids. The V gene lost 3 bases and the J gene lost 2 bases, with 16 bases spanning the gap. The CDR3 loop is CASSFSPHRVNTEAFF. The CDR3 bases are TGTGCCAGCAGTTTTAGCCCCCACAGAGTTAACACTGAAGCTTTCTTT.

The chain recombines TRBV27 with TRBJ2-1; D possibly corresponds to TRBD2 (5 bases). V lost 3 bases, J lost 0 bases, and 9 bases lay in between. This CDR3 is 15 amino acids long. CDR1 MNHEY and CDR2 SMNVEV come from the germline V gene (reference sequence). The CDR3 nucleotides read TGTGCCAGCAGTTTGACTACAAGCTCCTACAATGAGCAGTTCTTC. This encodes CASSLTTSSYNEQFF.

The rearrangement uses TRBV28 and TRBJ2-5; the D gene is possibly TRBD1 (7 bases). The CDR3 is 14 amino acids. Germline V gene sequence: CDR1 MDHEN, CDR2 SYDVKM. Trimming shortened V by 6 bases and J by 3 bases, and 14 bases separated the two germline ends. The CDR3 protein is CASSPAGGKETQYF. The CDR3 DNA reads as TGTGCCAGCAGCCCAGCAGGGGGGAAAGAGACCCAGTACTTC. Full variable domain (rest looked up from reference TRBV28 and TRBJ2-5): DVKVTQSSRYLVKRTGEKVFLECVQDMDHENMFWYRQDPGLGLRLIYFSYDVKMKEKGDIPEGYSVSREKKERFSLILESASTNQTSMYLCASSPAGGKETQYFGPGTRLLVL.

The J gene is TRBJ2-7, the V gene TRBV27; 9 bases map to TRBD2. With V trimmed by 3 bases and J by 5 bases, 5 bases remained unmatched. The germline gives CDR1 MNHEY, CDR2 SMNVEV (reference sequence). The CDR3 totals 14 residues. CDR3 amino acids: CASSFLAGKDEQYF. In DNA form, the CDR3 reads TGTGCCAGCAGTTTCCTAGCGGGAAAGGACGAGCAGTACTTC.

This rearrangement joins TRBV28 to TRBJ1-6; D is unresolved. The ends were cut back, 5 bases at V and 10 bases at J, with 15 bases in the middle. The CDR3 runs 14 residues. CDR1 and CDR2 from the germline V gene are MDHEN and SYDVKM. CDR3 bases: TGTGCCAGCAGTCCCTCCTTGGAGGGATCACCCCTCCACTTT. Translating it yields CASSPSLEGSPLHF. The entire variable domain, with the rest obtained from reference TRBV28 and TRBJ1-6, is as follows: DVKVTQSSRYLVKRTGEKVFLECVQDMDHENMFWYRQDPGLGLRLIYFSYDVKMKEKGDIPEGYSVSREKKERFSLILESASTNQTSMYLCASSPSLEGSPLHFGNGTRLTVT.

The CDR3 here is CAISGAAREGGYTF. CDR3 sequence (DNA): TGTGCCATCAGTGGGGCAGCCCGGGAGGGAGGCTACACCTTC. The chain couples TRBV10-3 to TRBJ1-2; D unclear. The CDR3 covers 14 residues. V was trimmed by 4 bases and J by 8 bases, leaving 17 bases between them. Germline V CDR1 and CDR2: ENHRY, SYGVKD.

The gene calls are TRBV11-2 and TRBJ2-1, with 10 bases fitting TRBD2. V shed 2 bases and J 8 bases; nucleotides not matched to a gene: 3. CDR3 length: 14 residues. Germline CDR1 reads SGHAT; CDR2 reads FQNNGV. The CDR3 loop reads CASSLMSGRDEQFF. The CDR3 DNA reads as TGTGCCAGCAGCTTAATGAGCGGGAGGGATGAGCAGTTCTTC.

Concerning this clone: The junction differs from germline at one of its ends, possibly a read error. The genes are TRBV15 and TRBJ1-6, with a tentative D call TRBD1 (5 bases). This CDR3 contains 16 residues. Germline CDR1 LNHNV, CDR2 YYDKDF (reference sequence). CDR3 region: CATSRDAGQYISPLHF. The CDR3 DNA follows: TGTGCCACCAGCAGAGACGCAGGGCAATATATTTCACCCCTCCACTTT.

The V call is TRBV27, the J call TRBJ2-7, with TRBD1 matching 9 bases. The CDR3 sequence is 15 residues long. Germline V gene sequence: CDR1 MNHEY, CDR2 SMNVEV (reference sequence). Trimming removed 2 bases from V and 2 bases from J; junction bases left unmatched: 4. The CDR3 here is CASSLSGTGTYEQYF. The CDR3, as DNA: TGTGCCAGCAGTTTAAGTGGGACAGGGACCTACGAGCAGTACTTC.

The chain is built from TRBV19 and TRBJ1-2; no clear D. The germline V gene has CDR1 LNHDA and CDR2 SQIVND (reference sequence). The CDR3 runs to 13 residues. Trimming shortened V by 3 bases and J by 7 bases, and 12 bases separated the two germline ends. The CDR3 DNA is TGTGCCAGTAGTATCACGCAGAAAAGTGGCTACACCTTC. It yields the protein CASSITQKSGYTF. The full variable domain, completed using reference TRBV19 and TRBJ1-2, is DGGITQSPKYLFRKEGQNVTLSCEQNLNHDAMYWYRQDPGQGLRLIYYSQIVNDFQKGDIAEGYSVSREKKESFPLTVTSAQKNPTAFYLCASSITQKSGYTFGSGTRLTVV.

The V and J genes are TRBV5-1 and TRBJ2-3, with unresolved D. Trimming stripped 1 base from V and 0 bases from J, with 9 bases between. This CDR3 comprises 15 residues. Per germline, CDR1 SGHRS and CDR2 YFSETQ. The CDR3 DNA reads TGCGCCAGCAGCTTGCTGACTTCTAGCACAGATACGCAGTATTTT. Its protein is CASSLLTSSTDTQYF. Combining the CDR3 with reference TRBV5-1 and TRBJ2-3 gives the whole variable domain KAGVTQTPRYLIKTRGQQVTLSCSPISGHRSVSWYQQTPGQGLQFLFEYFSETQRNKGNFPGRFSGRQFSNSRSEMNVSTLELGDSALYLCASSLLTSSTDTQYFGPGTRLTVL.

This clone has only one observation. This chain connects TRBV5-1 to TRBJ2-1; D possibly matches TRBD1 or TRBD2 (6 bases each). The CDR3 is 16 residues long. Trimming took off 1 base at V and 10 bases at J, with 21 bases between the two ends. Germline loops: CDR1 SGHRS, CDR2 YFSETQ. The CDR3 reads CASSLSIVATGREQFF. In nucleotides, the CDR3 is TGCGCCAGCAGCTTGTCGATTGTTGCTACAGGGAGGGAGCAGTTCTTC.

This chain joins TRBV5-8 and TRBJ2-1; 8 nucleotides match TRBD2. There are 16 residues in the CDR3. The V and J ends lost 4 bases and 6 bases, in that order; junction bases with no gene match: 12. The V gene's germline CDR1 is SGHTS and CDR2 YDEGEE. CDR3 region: CASSVKTSATRNEQFF. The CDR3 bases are TGTGCCAGCAGCGTCAAGACTAGCGCGACCCGCAATGAGCAGTTCTTC.

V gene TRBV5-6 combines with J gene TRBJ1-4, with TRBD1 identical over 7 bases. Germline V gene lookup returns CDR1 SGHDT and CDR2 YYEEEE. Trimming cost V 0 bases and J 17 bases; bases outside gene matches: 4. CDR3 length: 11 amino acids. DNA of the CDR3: TGTGCCAGCAGCTTGGGACAGGGACTTTTTTTT. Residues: CASSLGQGLFF.

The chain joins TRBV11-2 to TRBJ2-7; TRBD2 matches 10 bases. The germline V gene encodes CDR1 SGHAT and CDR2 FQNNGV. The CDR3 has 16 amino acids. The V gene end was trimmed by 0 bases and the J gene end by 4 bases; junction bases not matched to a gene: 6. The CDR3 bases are TGTGCCAGCAGCTTAGATCGTGCTAGCGGGAGTTACGAGCAGTACTTC. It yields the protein CASSLDRASGSYEQYF.

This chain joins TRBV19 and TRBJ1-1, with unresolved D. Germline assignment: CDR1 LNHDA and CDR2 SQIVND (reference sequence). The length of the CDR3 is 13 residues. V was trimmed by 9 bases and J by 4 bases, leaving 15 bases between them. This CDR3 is CASGRREATEAFF. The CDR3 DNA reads TGTGCCAGCGGACGGCGGGAGGCCACTGAAGCTTTCTTT.